These 29 T cell receptor beta chains were sequenced from one sample in a study of PD-L1 blockade in urothelial cancer. Profiling relied on immunoSEQ multiplex PCR, and the TCRdb table lists in-frame clones only, not all of them. The sample lists around 40,000 clones, around 88% occurring once. Time point defined: peripheral blood 6 weeks after treatment start. The sequencing here drew on PBMCs, taken around atezolizumab (anti-PD-L1) treatment. These receptors were collected from a man aged 55 to 70 with urothelial cancer.

The chain couples TRBV5-1 to TRBJ1-2, with 9 bases aligning to TRBD1. CDR1 is SGHRS, CDR2 YFSETQ, per germline. The V gene end was trimmed by 0 bases and the J gene end by 4 bases; junction bases not matched to a gene: 4. This CDR3 is built from 15 residues. This chain's CDR3 is CASSLDGQGIYGYTF. Here the CDR3 DNA reads TGCGCCAGCAGCTTGGACGGACAGGGGATCTATGGCTACACCTTC.

The rearrangement links TRBV19 to TRBJ1-4; tentative D call: TRBD1 (6 bases). Germline V CDR1 and CDR2: LNHDA, SQIVND (reference sequence). Trimming shortened V by 6 bases and J by 5 bases, and 13 bases separated the two germline ends. The CDR3 is made up of 14 amino acids. The CDR3 DNA sequence: TGTGCCAGTAGAGCCCGGGGGGCCAATGAAAAACTGTTTTTT. This gives the protein CASRARGANEKLFF.

The V call is TRBV7-2, the J call TRBJ2-5; D perhaps matches TRBD2 (6 bases). In germline, CDR1 is SGHTA, CDR2 FQGNSA. V shed 2 bases and J shed 5 bases, with 15 bases lying between them. This CDR3 has 15 residues. This CDR3 is CASSLRGLIAETQYF. Written as DNA, the CDR3 is TGTGCCAGCAGCTTAAGGGGACTCATAGCGGAGACCCAGTACTTC.

The CDR3 coding sequence is TGTGCCAGTAGTATAGCCGGGGGGCGGACTGAAGCTTTCTTT. This translates into CASSIAGGRTEAFF. V is TRBV19 and J is TRBJ1-1; D perhaps matches TRBD1 (6 bases). Trimming took 1 base from V and 5 from J, leaving 11 bases between them. CDR3 length equals 14 residues. Germline lookup yields CDR1 LNHDA and CDR2 SQIVND (reference sequence).

The chain joins TRBV6-5 to TRBJ2-7, with D possibly TRBD2 on 5 matching bases. Trimming took 4 bases from V and 3 from J, leaving 13 bases between them. There are 14 residues in the CDR3. CDR1 MNHEY and CDR2 SVGAGI come from the germline V gene. CDR3 nucleotide sequence: TGTGCCAGCAGTTCCATAATCGAGGGCTACGAGCAGTACTTC. It is translated as CASSSIIEGYEQYF.

V gene TRBV27 combines with J gene TRBJ2-2; 12 bases align to TRBD2. CDR3 length: 18 amino acids. The V gene end was trimmed by 5 bases and the J gene end by 4 bases; junction bases not matched to a gene: 11. Germline V CDR1 and CDR2: MNHEY, SMNVEV (reference sequence). The CDR3 protein is CASSISLLAGGFTGELFF. The CDR3, as DNA: TGTGCCAGCAGTATCTCATTACTAGCGGGAGGATTCACCGGGGAGCTGTTTTTT.

This clone came up once. The chain combines TRBV7-9 with TRBJ2-4, with D unclear. Germline V gene sequence: CDR1 SEHNR, CDR2 FQNEAQ (reference sequence). The ends were cut back, 2 bases at V and 0 bases at J, with 20 bases in the middle. This CDR3 spans 19 amino acids. CDR3 sequence (DNA): TGTGCCAGCAGCTTATCAGTCCGAGGCCCGGTAGTAGCCAAAAACATTCAGTACTTC. Protein product: CASSLSVRGPVVAKNIQYF.

The chain has TRBV12-5 and TRBJ1-5, with 7 bases fitting TRBD1. V was pared by 2 bases and J by 0 bases, with 22 bases of the junction left unmatched. CDR3 length: 22 residues. The germline gives CDR1 LGHNT, CDR2 FRNRAP. CDR3 protein: CASGLFFQIGGADRDSNQPQHF. The CDR3 nucleotides read TGTGCTAGTGGTTTGTTTTTCCAAATCGGAGGGGCTGACAGGGATAGCAATCAGCCCCAGCATTTT.

The V and J genes are TRBV28 and TRBJ2-7; D is unresolved. This CDR3 has 15 residues. V was shortened by 5 bases and J by 2 bases, with 16 bases between the two germline ends. Germline CDR1 MDHEN, CDR2 SYDVKM. In nucleotides, the CDR3 is TGTGCCAGCAGTCCGAACGATCAGATCCCCTACGAGCAGTACTTC. Its protein product is CASSPNDQIPYEQYF.

This chain links TRBV18 with TRBJ2-3, with D unclear. Germline CDR1 is KGHSH and CDR2 is LQKENI. V lost 0 bases and J 2 bases, leaving 6 bases between the germline ends. The CDR3 is made up of 14 amino acids. In DNA form, the CDR3 reads TGTGCCAGCTCACCACCAAGCCACACAGATACGCAGTATTTT. It encodes CASSPPSHTDTQYF.

In this sample, this clone turned up a few times. The chain is built from TRBV7-9 and TRBJ2-7, with TRBD1 matching 11 bases. This CDR3 contains 15 residues. J was trimmed by 4 bases and V by 1 base; bases with no gene match: 3. Germline V gene data show CDR1 as SEHNR and CDR2 as FQNEAQ (reference sequence). The CDR3, as DNA: TGTGCCAGCAGCTTAGTTGGACAGGGGGCATACGAGCAGTACTTC. As protein: CASSLVGQGAYEQYF.

The V gene is TRBV15, the J gene TRBJ1-2; 7 bases are a match to TRBD1. This CDR3 comprises 14 residues. Germline trimming cut 3 bases from V and 7 bases from J; bases unmatched to any gene: 8. From germline, CDR1 is LNHNV and CDR2 YYDKDF (reference sequence). Here the CDR3 reads CATSRETGFSGYTF. The CDR3 region has the DNA TGTGCCACCAGCAGGGAGACAGGGTTCAGTGGCTACACCTTC.

J is TRBJ2-5 and V is TRBV9; 14 bases match TRBD2. The CDR3 spans 16 residues. Trimming cost V 4 bases and J 4 bases; bases outside gene matches: 6. The germline gives CDR1 SGDLS, CDR2 YYNGEE. CDR3 loop: CASSPGGLAGVETQYF. In DNA form, the CDR3 reads TGTGCCAGCAGCCCGGGGGGACTAGCGGGGGTAGAGACCCAGTACTTC.

The CDR3 coding sequence is TGTGCCAGCAGCTTATCGGGAGAGCAGCCCCAGCATTTT. Translated, it gives CASSLSGEQPQHF. The V call is TRBV7-2, the J call TRBJ1-5; D gene ambiguous. The CDR3 has 13 residues. The V gene lost 2 bases and the J gene lost 7 bases, with 9 bases spanning the gap. Germline-derived CDR1 and CDR2 are SGHTA and FQGNSA.

This clone was picked up a small number of times. V usage is TRBV30 and J usage is TRBJ1-2; no definite D call. Trimming stripped 0 bases from V and 5 bases from J, with 22 bases between. The CDR3 length is 17 residues. Germline V gives CDR1 GTSNPN, CDR2 SVGIG (reference sequence). DNA of the CDR3: TGTGCCTGGAGTGTATGGGTTCGGGGTTTGTCTCGTTATGGCTACACCTTC. This codes for CAWSVWVRGLSRYGYTF. The full variable domain, its missing parts supplied by reference TRBV30 and TRBJ1-2, is SQTIHQWPATLVQPVGSPLSLECTVEGTSNPNLYWYRQAAGRGLQLLFYSVGIGQISSEVPQNLSASRPQDRQFILSSKKLLLSDSGFYLCAWSVWVRGLSRYGYTFGSGTRLTVV.

This clone was counted once. The CDR3 nucleotides read TGTGCCAGCAGTCCTTGGAGAGGGAGGGAGGGCAATCAGCCCCAGCATTTT. It specifies CASSPWRGREGNQPQHF. This sequence joins TRBV27 and TRBJ1-5, with D uncertain. Germline assignment: CDR1 MNHEY and CDR2 SMNVEV (reference sequence). The CDR3 extends over 17 amino acids. The V end was cut by 5 bases, the J end by 2 bases, with 19 bases between.

The gene calls are TRBV4-1 and TRBJ2-3, with D unclear. Trimming took off 0 bases at V and 0 bases at J, with 10 bases between the two ends. The CDR3 runs 16 residues. Germline V lookup: CDR1 MGHRA, CDR2 YSYEKL. CDR3 nucleotides: TGCGCCAGCAGCCAAGAGGCCGCTAGTAGCACAGATACGCAGTATTTT. Translating it yields CASSQEAASSTDTQYF.

The rearrangement joins TRBV7-2 to TRBJ1-3; D is unresolved. Germline values: CDR1 SGHTA, CDR2 FQGNSA. The CDR3 contains 15 residues. Trimming cost V 1 base and J 0 bases, with 7 bases left between them. CDR3 sequence: CASSLGPGSGNTIYF. DNA of the CDR3: TGTGCCAGCAGCTTAGGCCCAGGCTCTGGAAACACCATATATTTT.

The CDR3 protein is CASSLGRAGSSYEQYF. The CDR3 DNA is TGTGCCAGCAGCTTAGGTAGGGCGGGAAGCTCCTACGAGCAGTACTTC. This chain links TRBV11-3 with TRBJ2-7, with a tentative D call TRBD2 (6 bases). Between the trimmed V and J ends, which lost 1 base and 0 bases, there was a span of 13 bases. CDR3 length: 16 amino acids. Germline CDR1 reads SGHNT; CDR2 reads YENEEA. Drawing the rest from reference TRBV11-3 and TRBJ2-7, the complete variable domain is EAGVVQSPRYKIIEKKQPVAFWCNPISGHNTLYWYLQNLGQGPELLIRYENEEAVDDSQLPKDRFSAERLKGVDSTLKIQPAELGDSAVYLCASSLGRAGSSYEQYFGPGTRLTVT.

J is TRBJ1-3 and V is TRBV7-9; 7 positions agree with TRBD1. Unmatched junction bases numbered 4, after V lost 1 base and J lost 4 bases. From germline, CDR1 is SEHNR and CDR2 FQNEAQ (reference sequence). The length of the CDR3 is 15 residues. The CDR3 DNA follows: TGTGCCAGCAGCTTAGGACAGGGATCCGGAAACACCATATATTTT. Protein sequence: CASSLGQGSGNTIYF.

The V and J genes are TRBV5-1 and TRBJ2-3; 10 nucleotides align to TRBD2. Trimming took 0 bases from V and 0 from J; bases not matched to a gene: 7. CDR1 SGHRS and CDR2 YFSETQ come from the germline V gene. The CDR3 runs 18 residues. CDR3 sequence reads: CASSLVLLAGASTDTQYF. CDR3 coding DNA: TGCGCCAGCAGCTTGGTTTTGCTAGCGGGGGCGAGCACAGATACGCAGTATTTT.

This chain links TRBV5-1 with TRBJ2-1; 7 bases match TRBD2. Germline V gives CDR1 SGHRS, CDR2 YFSETQ. The CDR3 is made up of 15 amino acids. J gave up 9 bases and V 4 bases, and 13 bases lay outside the gene matches. The CDR3 DNA follows: TGCGCCAGCAGCCAATCTAGCGGCCAATCCCGTGAGCAGTTCTTC. Protein sequence: CASSQSSGQSREQFF.

This clone was recorded only once. V is TRBV21-1 and J is TRBJ1-2; TRBD1, the D gene given by the table, was not confirmed from the DNA. TRBV21-1 is described as a pseudogene. The CDR3 runs to 19 residues. Here the CDR3 reads CASSNGTAEPPEANYGYTF. The CDR3 DNA sequence: TGTGCCAGCAGCAACGGGACAGCGGAACCCCCTGAAGCTAACTATGGCTACACCTTC.

J is TRBJ1-6 and V is TRBV19, with 10 positions matching TRBD1. The CDR3 spans 13 residues. The V gene end was trimmed by 10 bases and the J gene end by 10 bases; junction bases not matched to a gene: 7. In germline, CDR1 is LNHDA, CDR2 SQIVND (reference sequence). The CDR3 DNA reads TGTGCCACAAAGGGGACAGGGGAATCACCCCTCCACTTT. Its protein product is CATKGTGESPLHF.

This sequence joins TRBV6-1 and TRBJ1-3; D is undetermined. Germline-derived CDR1 and CDR2 are MNHNS and SASEGT. The CDR3 spans 17 residues. The V gene lost 0 bases and the J gene lost 1 base, with 13 bases spanning the gap. The CDR3 DNA sequence: TGTGCCAGCAGTGAAGCGGAGGGAATCGTATCTGGAAACACCATATATTTT. Translated, it gives CASSEAEGIVSGNTIYF.

J is TRBJ2-7 and V is TRBV7-2; D unclear. Germline CDR1 and CDR2: SGHTA and FQGNSA. Deletions cut 5 bases from V and 7 bases from J, with 9 bases between. This CDR3 spans 11 amino acids. The CDR3 nucleotides read TGTGCCAGCAGCCCAAATCAGGAGCAGTACTTC. Its protein product is CASSPNQEQYF. The variable domain in full, completed from reference TRBV7-2 and TRBJ2-7, reads GAGVSQSPSNKVTEKGKDVELRCDPISGHTALYWYRQSLGQGLEFLIYFQGNSAPDKSGLPSDRFSAERTGGSVSTLTIQRTQQEDSAVYLCASSPNQEQYFGPGTRLTVT.

The rearrangement joins TRBV30 to TRBJ1-2; no reliable D call. The CDR3 runs 11 residues. Trimming pared 3 bases from V and 8 bases from J, leaving 10 bases between. Germline values: CDR1 GTSNPN, CDR2 SVGIG (reference sequence). The CDR3 sequence is CAWRRERGYTF. The CDR3, as DNA: TGTGCCTGGAGGAGGGAGAGGGGCTACACCTTC.

The genes are TRBV7-8 and TRBJ1-2, with TRBD1 identical over 7 bases. V lost 5 bases to trimming and J lost 8 bases; unmatched junction nucleotides: 20. Germline values: CDR1 SGHVS, CDR2 FQNEAQ. The CDR3 is made up of 17 amino acids. The CDR3 DNA reads TGTGCCAGCAGCGTAAAGGCAACAGGGGATCTTTCGAAGGGCTACACCTTC. Its protein product is CASSVKATGDLSKGYTF.

J is TRBJ2-7 and V is TRBV9; 10 nucleotides match TRBD1. The V and J ends lost 3 bases and 4 bases, in that order; junction bases with no gene match: 10. CDR1 and CDR2 (germline): SGDLS, YYNGEE. This CDR3 comprises 16 residues. The CDR3 is CASSADPGTGAYEQYF. CDR3 bases: TGTGCCAGCAGCGCGGATCCTGGGACAGGGGCTTACGAGCAGTACTTC.